These T cell receptor beta chains were read from a single sample in a study of siplizumab effects on memory and regulatory T cells. Produced via immunoSEQ multiplex PCR; TCRdb's table is partial and in-frame only. The data hold more than 85,000 clones, with around 94% observed a single time. Sequencing was done on a sample of Tregs sorted from blood. The source is a human donor in good health. Each CDR3 is given with its conserved first and last residue. The D gene is left open where the match is weak. Size is stated for part of the rows, as once, few or many counts, or as a class when the clone is expanded.

J,size,D,V,DNA,CDR3
TRBJ2-7,-,-,TRBV10-1,TGCGCCAGCAGTGAGGCCAGCTACGAGCAGTACTTC,CASSEASYEQYF
TRBJ2-2,-,-,TRBV27,TGTGCCAGCAGTACCGGACTTGGCGCCGGGGAGCTGTTTTTT,CASSTGLGAGELFF
TRBJ2-4,-,-,TRBV7-9,TGTGCCAGCAGCCCAAGGGCCGTCCGGGGGACACAAAAAAACATTCAGTACTTC,CASSPRAVRGTQKNIQYF
TRBJ2-1,-,TRBD2,TRBV5-1,TGCGCCAGCAGCACCGGGACTACCTACAATGAGCAGTTCTTC,CASSTGTTYNEQFF
TRBJ2-7,-,-,TRBV18,TGTGCCAGCTCAGGGGTAATGGGACCGGGCCAAACGAGCAAGTACTTC,CASSGVMGPGQTSKYF
TRBJ1-6,-,-,TRBV30,TGTGCCTGCATTAGCTCCTATAATTCACCCCTCCACTTT,CACISSYNSPLHF
TRBJ2-2,-,-,TRBV7-3,TGTGCCAGCAGCTTAACCGGGACTTCGAACACCGGGGAGCTGTTTTTT,CASSLTGTSNTGELFF
TRBJ2-5,-,TRBD1,TRBV28,TGTGCCAGCAGCCCCGGGACAGGGGAGGTAGAGACCCAGTACTTC,CASSPGTGEVETQYF
TRBJ1-5,-,TRBD1,TRBV5-6,TGTGCCAGCAGCGAAGGGACAGGGGGCGGTCAGCCCCAGCATTTT,CASSEGTGGGQPQHF
TRBJ2-2,-,TRBD1,TRBV5-1,TGCGCCAGCAGCTTGGCCGCAGGGACAGGGGCAAACGGGGAGCTGTTTTTT,CASSLAAGTGANGELFF
TRBJ2-1,once,-,TRBV5-1,TGCGCCAGCGGCTCTTCGGGGGGCCTTAATGAGCAGTTCTTC,CASGSSGGLNEQFF
TRBJ1-2,-,-,TRBV7-9,TGTGCCAGCAAGCGCACCGGGGGCTCCTCTAACTATGGCTACACCTTC,CASKRTGGSSNYGYTF
TRBJ2-1,-,-,TRBV27,TGTGCCAGCAGTTTCCGGGGTTACAATGAGCAGTTCTTC,CASSFRGYNEQFF
TRBJ2-7,-,-,TRBV20-1,TGCAGTGCTAGGGCAGGATACGAGCAGTACTTC,CSARAGYEQYF
TRBJ2-6,-,TRBD1,TRBV7-3,TGTGCCAGCAGCTTTGCTCGGGACAGGGGGCGCGGGGCCAACGTCCTGACTTTC,CASSFARDRGRGANVLTF
TRBJ2-1,-,TRBD1,TRBV6-6,TGTGCCAGCAGTGGGGGACAGCCTAGCTCCTACAATGAGCAGTTCTTC,CASSGGQPSSYNEQFF
TRBJ2-3,-,TRBD1,TRBV5-4,TGTGCCAGCAGCTCAAGAGGGACAGGCTTGGATACGCAGTATTTT,CASSSRGTGLDTQYF
TRBJ1-6,-,-,TRBV5-1,TGCGCCAGCAGCCTTAGGCTTACGAGCTCCTATAATTCACCCCTCCACTTT,CASSLRLTSSYNSPLHF
TRBJ2-1,-,-,TRBV7-9,TGTGCCAGCAGCCTAACTACCTTCGGCTACAATGAGCAGTTCTTC,CASSLTTFGYNEQFF
TRBJ2-7,-,-,TRBV5-4,TGTGCCAGCAGCTTAAACTGGGGACAAACCTACGAGCAGTACTTC,CASSLNWGQTYEQYF
TRBJ2-4,once,-,TRBV6-5,TGTGCCAGCAGCCCGGGCAGGCCCGGAAACATTCAGTACTTC,CASSPGRPGNIQYF
TRBJ2-2,-,TRBD2,TRBV30,TGTGCCTGGAGTGGCGAGCGGGAGTACACCGGGGAGCTGTTTTTT,CAWSGEREYTGELFF
TRBJ1-1,-,TRBD1,TRBV6-1,TGTGCCAGCAGTGAAGTCTGGCAGGGGGCGCGAGTGACTGAAGCTTTCTTT,CASSEVWQGARVTEAFF
TRBJ2-7,-,TRBD2,TRBV5-1,TGCGCCAGCAGACTAGCGGGCACCTACGAGCAGTACTTC,CASRLAGTYEQYF
TRBJ1-2,-,TRBD1,TRBV28,TGTGCCAGCAGTTTATTGGCAGGGGGAAATGGCTACACCTTC,CASSLLAGGNGYTF
TRBJ2-7,-,-,TRBV30,TGTGCCTGGAGTGTGGTGGGAGGTACCTACGAGCAGTACTTC,CAWSVVGGTYEQYF
TRBJ2-3,-,TRBD2,TRBV7-9,TGTGCCAGCAGCTTATGGCGACTAGCGGGGAGAACAGATACGCAGTATTTT,CASSLWRLAGRTDTQYF
TRBJ1-5,-,-,TRBV27,TGTGCCAGCAGTCAAATCCGAAGGGGGGAAGCTATTCGCAATCAGCCCCAGCATTTT,CASSQIRRGEAIRNQPQHF
TRBJ1-4,-,-,TRBV18,TGTGCCAGCTCATCCGGGTCTACTTTTGCAACTAATGAAAAACTGTTTTTT,CASSSGSTFATNEKLFF
TRBJ2-6,-,TRBD2,TRBV29-1,TGCAGCGTGGGACTAGTTGGGTCTGGGGCCAACGTCCTGACTTTC,CSVGLVGSGANVLTF
TRBJ2-6,-,-,TRBV5-1,TGCGCCAGCAGCTTCAACGCGTTCCAGGTCCCCTCTGGGGCCAACGTCCTGACTTTC,CASSFNAFQVPSGANVLTF
TRBJ1-1,-,TRBD1,TRBV5-1,TGCGCCAGCAGCTGGACAGGGGGCAGAAACACTGAAGCTTTCTTT,CASSWTGGRNTEAFF
TRBJ2-3,-,TRBD2,TRBV7-2,TGTGCCAGCAGCTTGACGGGAGGGCACACAGATACGCAGTATTTT,CASSLTGGHTDTQYF
TRBJ2-7,-,TRBD2,TRBV5-1,TGCGCCAGCAGGACTAGCGGATCCTACGAGCAGTACTTC,CASRTSGSYEQYF
TRBJ1-5,few,-,TRBV6-4,TGTGCCAACGAACCAGGGGCGTTTAATCAGCCCCAGCATTTT,CANEPGAFNQPQHF
TRBJ2-3,-,TRBD2,TRBV7-3,TGTGCCAGCAGCTCCTCGCTAGCGGGGCGCACAGATACGCAGTATTTT,CASSSSLAGRTDTQYF
TRBJ2-5,once,TRBD2,TRBV7-9,TGTGCCAGCAGTTTTTATGTTGGACTAGCGGGAGAAGAGACCCAGTACTTC,CASSFYVGLAGEETQYF
TRBJ1-3,once,-,TRBV6-1,TGTGCCAGCAGTGAAGCGCTTGGGGACACCATATATTTT,CASSEALGDTIYF
TRBJ2-7,-,TRBD1,TRBV7-8,TGTGCCAGCAGCTCAGAAACAGGGGATTGGTACGAGCAGTACTTC,CASSSETGDWYEQYF
TRBJ1-1,-,-,TRBV19,TGTGCCAGTAGTATAGGGACAGCGGCGGCAGAAGCTTTCTTT,CASSIGTAAAEAFF
TRBJ1-2,-,-,TRBV15,TGTGCCACCAGCAGAGATCTGTATGGCTACACCTTC,CATSRDLYGYTF